The entry below describes one T cell receptor (beta chain). Its antigen is undetermined. The CDR3 consists of 15 residues. Trimming left V 6 bases short and J 2 bases short, with 15 bases between. Germline CDR1 reads SGHDN; CDR2 reads FVKESK. These data come from a study of T cell responses to AZD1222 COVID-19 vaccine. Study-wide points: CD4 TCRs linked to vaccination spanned spike, dominating at 160-218 and 743-854.

The table came from immunoSEQ multiplex PCR; TCRdb's copy has only in-frame clones and leaves some out. The sample lists some 120,000 clones, 80% to 95% seen once, with 1.1% in the top ten. The material was peripheral blood, obtained on day 0 of AZD1222 vaccination. This sequence joins TRBV14 and TRBJ2-3; D is perhaps TRBD1 (5 bases). The TCR was taken from an adult in good health. The CDR3 here is CASSLGLRFTDTQYF. For the CDR3, the DNA is TGTGCCAGCAGTTTGGGGCTTCGGTTCACAGATACGCAGTATTTT.